This T cell receptor (beta chain) was recovered during a study of identical twins (dated by TCRdb to 2016 to 2017). Context from the whole study: To test whether fetal clonotypes persist, the study used deep sequencing on TCR alpha and beta repertoires from monozygotic twins, unrelated adults of various ages, and cord blood. To rule out contamination, the twin experiments were replicated at different times with different library preparation protocols.

From the cysteine through the phenylalanine, the CDR3 covers 13 amino acids. Just the 39-base CDR3 DNA is kept, in frame starting at base 1. The junction carries 12 bases between V and J, which are trimmed by 6 bases and 3 bases respectively. CDR1 MDHEN and CDR2 SYDVKM are derived from the germline V gene. The study at large found these results: In monozygotic twins, out-of-frame TCR alpha sharing was systematically underestimated by recombination models, although the models agreed with sharing between unrelated individuals. In beta out-of-frame sequences, excess twin sharing was weaker, because having fewer shared sequences lowered the signal-to-noise ratio. Fewer insertions were carried by abundant cord blood beta clonotypes; a weaker similar trend was observed in young adult naive repertoires, while no such trend was observed in memory repertoires. Invariant T cells such as MAIT and iNKT could partly confound zero-insertion analyses, although diverse VJ usage argued against such confounding for most clonotypes. Compared with coincidental sharing between unrelated individuals, out-of-frame TCR alpha sequences shared between twins had an excess of sequences with low generation probability. Because the same donors could not be followed over many years, the conclusions depended on cross-sectional statistical analysis.

Libraries were constructed by 5' RACE. Sequencing relied on an Illumina HiSeq 2000. A universal primer binding site was introduced by template switching, and a unique molecular identifier was present in the final cDNA, enabling accurate counting of TCR cDNA molecules. Specific primers in the conserved constant-segment region were used to synthesize first-strand cDNA for TCR alpha and beta chains. Each cDNA library was double barcoded, with a SMART-Mk sample barcode plus Illumina barcodes, to control for contamination. TruSeq adapter sequences and Illumina sample barcodes were added in two successive PCR steps. The TCR alpha and beta cDNA libraries were sequenced on the Illumina HiSeq platform using custom primers. The paper's data handling went like this. Unique molecular identifiers were extracted from raw reads with MiGEC, and CDR3 positions were determined with MiXCR. For each individual, recombination models were inferred using an EM algorithm with the repgenHMM and IGoR tools. The tcR package in R was used for shared clonotype analysis, with sharing normalized by the product of cloneset sizes. Out-of-frame nonproductive sequences were analyzed to study raw recombination free of thymic and clonal selection effects. In TCRdb, the public reads were trimmed at Q25 with fastp and aligned with MiXCR, with productive beta chains retained. Entries that share a CDR3 protein sequence are merged under the most common genes and DNA. The V and J calls come from TCRdb's annotation, not from the publication. The sample table records 200,000 to 250,000 distinct CDR3 sequences; about 10% of these occur just once. The ten most abundant clones make up over 8% of the sample.

Every donor was a healthy Caucasian. Miltenyi CD45RO+ enrichment and human naive T-cell isolation kits were used to isolate memory (CD45RO+) and naive T cells from PBMC. Remarks on this clonotype: Which antigen it targets is not known. No quality values exist for individual bases; no much larger clone is one base distant.

The sequence links TRBV28 to TRBJ2-7, and possibly TRBD1, on 6 matching bases. Sequencing was carried out using memory T cells sorted from blood. The sample's cell subset or site label, in plain terms: CD45RO+ enriched T cells. The source is a man aged 45-65 years in good health. At the DNA level, the sequence is TGTGCCAGCAGGTCGGGACAACTCTACGAGCAGTACTTC. Translated, it reads CASRSGQLYEQYF.